This entry is about one T cell receptor (beta chain). Its target is unknown. The source of the sample is a study of cytotoxic CD8 clonotypes in ibrutinib-treated CLL. Overall study findings and caveats: Before falling back toward baseline at progression, clonality had risen at the time of ibrutinib response.

Germline values: CDR1 GTSNPN, CDR2 SVGIG (reference sequence). J was trimmed by 4 bases and V by 3 bases; bases with no gene match: 7. This CDR3 comprises 14 residues. Sequencing was designed to attain a depth spanning 1 in 200,000 to 1 in 1 million T cells. Assay used: immunoSEQ multiplex PCR; TCRdb lists only in-frame clones, some missing. In the table there are over 100,000 clones, 55% to 75% of which are singletons. The sample here was PBMCs, taken after 24 months of ibrutinib treatment. This clonotype was obtained from a human donor with chronic lymphocytic leukemia. The chain links TRBV30 to TRBJ2-7, with 9 positions matching TRBD1. In DNA form, the CDR3 reads TGTGCCTGGAGCCGGGACAGGGACCTTTACGAGCAGTACTTC. Amino acid sequence: CAWSRDRDLYEQYF. The whole variable domain, remainder taken from reference TRBV30 and TRBJ2-7, is SQTIHQWPATLVQPVGSPLSLECTVEGTSNPNLYWYRQAAGRGLQLLFYSVGIGQISSEVPQNLSASRPQDRQFILSSKKLLLSDSGFYLCAWSRDRDLYEQYFGPGTRLTVT.